This T cell receptor (beta chain) was recovered during a study of blood T cell repertoires in COVID-19. Assignment of participants to cohorts was predicated upon participant-reported clinical history. Germline trimming cut 6 bases from V and 0 bases from J; bases unmatched to any gene: 9. Germline CDR1 and CDR2: MDHEN and SYDVKM. There are 17 residues in the CDR3. Source study methods: Amplifying reference gene primers gave estimates of nucleated cell counts. TCRdb's copy holds only in-frame clones and misses some; the assay was immunoSEQ multiplex PCR. V and J calls and clone size are as listed in that table; D and trimming were resolved from the DNA. The sample yields 140,000 to 150,000 clones, around 73% seen once.

The sequenced sample consisted of PBMCs or T cells enriched from blood (not recorded which). This sequence was found in a woman in her fifties or sixties who had recovered from COVID-19. The chain has TRBV28 and TRBJ2-1; 9 bases fit TRBD2. The CDR3 here is CASRSASAGGSYNEQFF. CDR3 nucleotide sequence: TGTGCCAGCAGGTCTGCATCAGCGGGGGGCTCCTACAATGAGCAGTTCTTC. The variable domain in full, completed from reference TRBV28 and TRBJ2-1, reads DVKVTQSSRYLVKRTGEKVFLECVQDMDHENMFWYRQDPGLGLRLIYFSYDVKMKEKGDIPEGYSVSREKKERFSLILESASTNQTSMYLCASRSASAGGSYNEQFFGPGTRLTVL.